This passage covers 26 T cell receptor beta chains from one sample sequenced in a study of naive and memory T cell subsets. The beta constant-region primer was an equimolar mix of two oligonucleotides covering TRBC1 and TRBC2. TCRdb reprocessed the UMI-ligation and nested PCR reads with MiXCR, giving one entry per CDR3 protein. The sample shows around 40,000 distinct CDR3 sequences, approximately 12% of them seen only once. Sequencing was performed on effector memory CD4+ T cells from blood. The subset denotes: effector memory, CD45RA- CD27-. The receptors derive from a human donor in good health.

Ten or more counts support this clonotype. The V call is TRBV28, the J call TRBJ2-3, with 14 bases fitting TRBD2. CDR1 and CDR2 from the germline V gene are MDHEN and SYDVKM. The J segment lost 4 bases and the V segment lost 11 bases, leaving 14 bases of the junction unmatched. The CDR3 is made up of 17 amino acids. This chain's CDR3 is CAHRSGTSGSRADTQYF. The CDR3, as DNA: TGTGCCCACAGGAGTGGGACTAGCGGGAGTCGGGCAGATACGCAGTATTTT.

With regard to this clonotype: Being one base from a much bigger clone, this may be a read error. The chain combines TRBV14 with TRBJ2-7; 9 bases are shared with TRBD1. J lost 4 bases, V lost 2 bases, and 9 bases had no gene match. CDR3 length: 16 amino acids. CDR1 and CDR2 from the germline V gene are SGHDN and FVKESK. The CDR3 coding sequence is TGTGCCAGCAGCCAAAATGTCTGGACAGGGGCGTACGAGCAGTACTTC. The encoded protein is CASSQNVWTGAYEQYF.

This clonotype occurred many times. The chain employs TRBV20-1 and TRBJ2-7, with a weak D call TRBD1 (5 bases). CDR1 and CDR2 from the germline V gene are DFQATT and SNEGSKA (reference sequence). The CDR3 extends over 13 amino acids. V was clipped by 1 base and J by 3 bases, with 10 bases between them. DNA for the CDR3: TGCAGTGCTAGAGTTAGGGGCGGCTACGAGCAGTACTTC. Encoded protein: CSARVRGGYEQYF.

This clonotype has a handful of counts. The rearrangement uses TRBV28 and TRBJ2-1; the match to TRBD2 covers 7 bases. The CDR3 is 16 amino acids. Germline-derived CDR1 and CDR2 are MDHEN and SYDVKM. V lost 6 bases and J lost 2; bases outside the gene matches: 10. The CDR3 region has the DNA TGTGCCAGCAGCCGAATAGCGGGCGTGGCCTACAATGAGCAGTTCTTC. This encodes CASSRIAGVAYNEQFF.

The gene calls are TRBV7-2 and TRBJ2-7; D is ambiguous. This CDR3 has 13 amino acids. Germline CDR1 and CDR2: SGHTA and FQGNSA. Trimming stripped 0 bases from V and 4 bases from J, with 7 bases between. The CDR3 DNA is TGTGCCAGCAGCTTAGCTGTAGGTTACGAGCAGTACTTC. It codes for CASSLAVGYEQYF.

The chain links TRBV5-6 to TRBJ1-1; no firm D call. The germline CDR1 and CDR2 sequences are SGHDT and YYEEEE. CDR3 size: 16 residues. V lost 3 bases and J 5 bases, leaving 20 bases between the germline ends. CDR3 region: CASSSEVTVRETEAFF. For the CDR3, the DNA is TGTGCCAGCAGCTCAGAGGTGACGGTGCGAGAAACTGAAGCTTTCTTT.

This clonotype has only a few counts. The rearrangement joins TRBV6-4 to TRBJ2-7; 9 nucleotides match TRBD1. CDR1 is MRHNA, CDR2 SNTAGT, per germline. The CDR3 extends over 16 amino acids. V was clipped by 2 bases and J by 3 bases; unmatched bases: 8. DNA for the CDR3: TGTGCCAGCAGTGACGTCTACGGGGGACAGGGCTACGAGCAGTACTTC. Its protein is CASSDVYGGQGYEQYF.

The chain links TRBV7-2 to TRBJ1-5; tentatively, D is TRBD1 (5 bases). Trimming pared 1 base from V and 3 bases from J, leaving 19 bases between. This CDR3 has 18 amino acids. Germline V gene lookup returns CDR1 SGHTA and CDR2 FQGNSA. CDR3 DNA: TGTGCCAGCAGCTTAGGTTTGAGAGCGGGGGGATCCAATCAGCCCCAGCATTTT. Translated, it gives CASSLGLRAGGSNQPQHF.

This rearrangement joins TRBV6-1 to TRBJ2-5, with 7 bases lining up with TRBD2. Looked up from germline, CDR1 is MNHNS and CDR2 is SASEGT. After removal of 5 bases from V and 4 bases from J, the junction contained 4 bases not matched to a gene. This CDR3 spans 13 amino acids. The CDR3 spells CASSRLAGETQYF. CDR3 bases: TGTGCCAGCAGTCGACTAGCAGGAGAGACCCAGTACTTC.

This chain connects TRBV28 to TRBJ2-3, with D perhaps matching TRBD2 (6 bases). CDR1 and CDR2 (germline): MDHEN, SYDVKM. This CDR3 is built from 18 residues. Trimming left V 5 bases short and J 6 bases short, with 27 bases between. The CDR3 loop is CASSQTGTGTLGLDTQYF. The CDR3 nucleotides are TGTGCCAGCAGTCAAACCGGGACTGGTACCCTCGGGCTCGATACGCAGTATTTT.

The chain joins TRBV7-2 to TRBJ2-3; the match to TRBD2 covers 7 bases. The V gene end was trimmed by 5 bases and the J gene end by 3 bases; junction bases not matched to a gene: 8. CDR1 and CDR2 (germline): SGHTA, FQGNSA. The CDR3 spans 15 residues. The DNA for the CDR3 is TGTGCCAGCAGCCTTAGCGGGCAAGGGACAGATACGCAGTATTTT. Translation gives CASSLSGQGTDTQYF.

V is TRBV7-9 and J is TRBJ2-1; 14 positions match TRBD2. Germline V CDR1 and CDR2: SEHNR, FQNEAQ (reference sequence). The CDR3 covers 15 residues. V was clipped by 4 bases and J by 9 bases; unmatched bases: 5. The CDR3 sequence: CASSSLGLAGGEQFF. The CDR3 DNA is TGTGCCAGCAGCTCGCTTGGACTAGCGGGAGGTGAGCAGTTCTTC.

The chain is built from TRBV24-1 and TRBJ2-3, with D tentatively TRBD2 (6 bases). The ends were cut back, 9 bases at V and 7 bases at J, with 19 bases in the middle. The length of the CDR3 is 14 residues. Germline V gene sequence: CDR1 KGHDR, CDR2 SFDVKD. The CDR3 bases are TGTGCCACCGACGGAGGGACCGGCCTGTATACGCAGTATTTT. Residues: CATDGGTGLYTQYF.

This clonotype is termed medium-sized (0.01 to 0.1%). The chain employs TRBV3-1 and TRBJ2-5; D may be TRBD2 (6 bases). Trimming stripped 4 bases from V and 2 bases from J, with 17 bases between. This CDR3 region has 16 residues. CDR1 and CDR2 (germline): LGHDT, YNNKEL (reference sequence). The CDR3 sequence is CASSLSGSVRQETQYF. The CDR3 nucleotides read TGTGCCAGCAGCCTCTCCGGGAGTGTCCGTCAAGAGACCCAGTACTTC.

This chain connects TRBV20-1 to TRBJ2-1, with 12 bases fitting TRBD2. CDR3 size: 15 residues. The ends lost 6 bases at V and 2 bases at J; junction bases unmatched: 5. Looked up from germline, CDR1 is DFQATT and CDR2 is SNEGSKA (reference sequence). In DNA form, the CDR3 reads TGCAGTGCCTCGGGACTAGCGGGTACCTACAATGAGCAGTTCTTC. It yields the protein CSASGLAGTYNEQFF.

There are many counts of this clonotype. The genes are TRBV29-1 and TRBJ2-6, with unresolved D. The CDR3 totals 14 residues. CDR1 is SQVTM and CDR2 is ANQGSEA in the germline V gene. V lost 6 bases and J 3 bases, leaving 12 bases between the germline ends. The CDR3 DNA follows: TGCAGCGTAGTGACGGGCGGTGGGGCCAACGTCCTGACTTTC. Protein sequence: CSVVTGGGANVLTF.

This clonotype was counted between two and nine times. CDR3 sequence reads: CASSPSSAASAYNEQFF. The CDR3 DNA is TGTGCCAGCAGCCCCTCTTCTGCGGCTAGTGCCTACAATGAGCAGTTCTTC. The chain has TRBV7-2 and TRBJ2-1; D is unclear. The V end lost 5 bases, the J end lost 2 bases, and 19 bases lay between the germline ends. The CDR3 spans 17 residues. Looked up from germline, CDR1 is SGHTA and CDR2 is FQGNSA.

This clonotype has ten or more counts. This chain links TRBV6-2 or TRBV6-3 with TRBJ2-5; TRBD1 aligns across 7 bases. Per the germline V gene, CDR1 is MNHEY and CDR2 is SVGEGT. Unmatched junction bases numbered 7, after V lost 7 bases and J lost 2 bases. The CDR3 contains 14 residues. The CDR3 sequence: CASNTRDRQETQYF. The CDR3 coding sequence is TGTGCCAGCAACACCCGGGACAGACAAGAGACCCAGTACTTC.

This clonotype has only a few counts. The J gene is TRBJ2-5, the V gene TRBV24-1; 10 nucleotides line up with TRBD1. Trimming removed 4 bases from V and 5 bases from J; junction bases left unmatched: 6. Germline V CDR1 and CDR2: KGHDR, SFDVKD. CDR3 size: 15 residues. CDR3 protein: CATSEAGTGDETQYF. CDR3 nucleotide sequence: TGTGCCACCAGTGAGGCCGGGACAGGGGACGAGACCCAGTACTTC.

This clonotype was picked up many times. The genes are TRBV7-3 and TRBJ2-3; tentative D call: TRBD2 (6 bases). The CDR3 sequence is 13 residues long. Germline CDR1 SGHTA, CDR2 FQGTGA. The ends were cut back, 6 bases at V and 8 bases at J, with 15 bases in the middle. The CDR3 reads CASSWNLEGTQYF. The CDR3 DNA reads TGTGCCAGCAGTTGGAATCTGGAGGGTACGCAGTATTTT.

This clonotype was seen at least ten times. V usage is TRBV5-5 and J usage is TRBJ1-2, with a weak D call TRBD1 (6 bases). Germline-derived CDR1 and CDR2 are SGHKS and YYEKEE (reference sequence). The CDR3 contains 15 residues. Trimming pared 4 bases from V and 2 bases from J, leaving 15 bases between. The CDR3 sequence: CASSARPQGNYGYTF. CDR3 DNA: TGTGCCAGCAGCGCGCGCCCCCAGGGGAACTATGGCTACACCTTC.

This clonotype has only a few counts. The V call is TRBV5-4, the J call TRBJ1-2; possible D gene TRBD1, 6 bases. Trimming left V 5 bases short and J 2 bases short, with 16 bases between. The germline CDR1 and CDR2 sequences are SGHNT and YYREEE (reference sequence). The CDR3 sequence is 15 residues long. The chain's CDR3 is CASRSPGTSNYGYTF. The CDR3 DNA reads TGTGCCAGCAGAAGCCCCGGGACATCGAACTATGGCTACACCTTC.

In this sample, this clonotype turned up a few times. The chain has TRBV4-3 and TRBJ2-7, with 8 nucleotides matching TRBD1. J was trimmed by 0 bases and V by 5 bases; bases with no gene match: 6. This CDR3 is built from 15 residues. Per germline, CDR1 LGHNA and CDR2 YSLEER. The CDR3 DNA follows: TGCGCCAGCAGCTACCGGACAGGGAACTCCTACGAGCAGTACTTC. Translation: CASSYRTGNSYEQYF.

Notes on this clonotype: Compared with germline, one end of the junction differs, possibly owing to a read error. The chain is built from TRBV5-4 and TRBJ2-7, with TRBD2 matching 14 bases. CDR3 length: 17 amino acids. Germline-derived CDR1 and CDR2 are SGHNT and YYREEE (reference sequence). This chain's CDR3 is CASSAGTSGSRSSEQYF. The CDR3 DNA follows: TGTGCCAGCAGCGCCGGGACTAGCGGGAGTAGATCCTCCGAGCAGTACTTC.

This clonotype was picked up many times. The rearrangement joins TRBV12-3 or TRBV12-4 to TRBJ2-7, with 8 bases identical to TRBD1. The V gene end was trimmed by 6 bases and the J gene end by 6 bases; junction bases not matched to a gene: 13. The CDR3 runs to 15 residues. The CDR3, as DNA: TGTGCCAGCAGCTCAACAGACAGGGGAGGCAGCGAGCAGTACTTC. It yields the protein CASSSTDRGGSEQYF.

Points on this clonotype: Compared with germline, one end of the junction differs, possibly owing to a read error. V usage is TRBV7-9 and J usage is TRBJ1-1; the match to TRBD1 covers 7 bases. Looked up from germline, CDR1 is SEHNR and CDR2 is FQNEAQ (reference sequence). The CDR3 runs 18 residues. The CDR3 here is CACSLSSSGGAINTEAFF. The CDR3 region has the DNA TGTGCCTGCAGCTTGAGCTCGTCAGGGGGGGCAATAAACACTGAAGCTTTCTTT.